This note documents a single T cell receptor beta chain sequence. The antigen is unknown. The data belong to a study of naive and memory T cell subsets. Points from the study as a whole: There was no ground truth to check naive and memory subset results. Especially in CD8 cells, naive repertoires contained a few larger clonotypes, possibly CD45RA-re-expressing memory cells.

This CDR3 has 15 residues. Per the germline V gene, CDR1 is SEHNR and CDR2 is FQNEAQ (reference sequence). Between the trimmed V and J ends, which lost 6 bases and 4 bases, there was a span of 17 bases. CMV status came from CD4+ T cell IFNgamma after overnight CMV lysate stimulation of fresh PBMCs. Sequential positive selection took CD4 T cells first, then CD8 T cells. Two oligonucleotides, mixed equimolar, formed the beta constant-region primer covering TRBC1 and TRBC2. The ligated cDNA underwent four PCR rounds using SP2 and nested alpha and beta constant-region primers. A single record per CDR3 protein comes from TCRdb applying MiXCR to the UMI-ligation and nested PCR reads. The sample has approximately 80,000 distinct CDR3 sequences, 9% seen once; the top ten hold over 1%.

Sequenced sample: naive CD8+ T cells from blood. This rearrangement joins TRBV7-9 to TRBJ2-3, with D possibly matching TRBD2 (5 bases). This receptor was identified in a human donor in good health. CDR3 sequence (DNA): TGTGCCAGCAGTTCCTCGAGGGAAGGCTCAGATACGCAGTATTTT. Protein product: CASSSSREGSDTQYF.